This TCR beta chain was documented in a study of blood T cells in healthy people across ages. Across the study: About one barcoded TCR beta cDNA was captured per two T cells. Notes on the study in general: Aged donors had fewer naive CD4+ cells and lower diversity than long-lived donors. Unknown CMV status may confound age-related changes in expanded clones.

Primed by a sample-barcoded 5' primer and a J-beta primer mix, a second PCR proceeded for 7 to 11 cycles. Through a template-switch adaptor with 12 random nucleotides, each cDNA molecule received a tag. Via MiXCR, TCRdb re-called the 5' RACE reads, giving one row per CDR3 protein. This table holds about 1,500,000 distinct CDR3 sequences, roughly 27% found once. V was shortened by 4 bases and J by 6 bases, with 6 bases between the two germline ends. The length of the CDR3 is 10 residues. Per the germline V gene, CDR1 is SQVTM and CDR2 is ANQGSEA. This clonotype was observed a handful of times. The antigen is not known.

Material for sequencing was blood. The receptor was isolated from a woman in her 30s in good health. The V call is TRBV29-1, the J call TRBJ1-1; D gene unclear. CDR3 coding DNA: TGCAGCGTTGCGGAATCTGAAGCTTTCTTT. Translated: CSVAESEAFF.